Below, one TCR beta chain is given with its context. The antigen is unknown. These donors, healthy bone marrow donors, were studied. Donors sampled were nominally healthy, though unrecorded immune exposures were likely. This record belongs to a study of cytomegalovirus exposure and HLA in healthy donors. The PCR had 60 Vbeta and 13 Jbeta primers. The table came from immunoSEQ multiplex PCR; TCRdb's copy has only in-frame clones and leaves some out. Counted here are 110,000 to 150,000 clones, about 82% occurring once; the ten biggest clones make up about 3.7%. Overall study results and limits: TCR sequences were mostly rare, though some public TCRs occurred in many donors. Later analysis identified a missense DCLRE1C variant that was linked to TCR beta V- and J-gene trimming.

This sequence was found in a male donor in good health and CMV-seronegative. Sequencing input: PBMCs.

The CDR3 sequence: CATSEYGTSPNNEQFF. DNA for the CDR3: TGTGCCACCAGCGAATACGGGACTAGCCCTAACAATGAGCAGTTCTTC. This sequence joins TRBV15 and TRBJ2-1; the match to TRBD2 covers 9 bases. Germline CDR1 and CDR2: LNHNV and YYDKDF (reference sequence). The CDR3 consists of 16 residues. V gave up 5 bases and J gave up 5 bases; unmatched junction bases: 10.